These T cell receptor beta chains were read from a single sample in a study of Tregs in tolerant kidney transplant recipients. Clones were read by immunoSEQ multiplex PCR, and TCRdb kept only the in-frame ones, dropping some. Altogether around 98,000 clones are present, 93% being singletons, with the ten largest covering 0.46%. The sequencing here drew on CD4+ T cells from blood, taken before the transplant. Source of these receptors: a human donor who received a combined kidney and bone marrow transplant. Each CDR3 is given with its conserved first and last residue. Fields, in order: V gene, clone size, CDR3 protein. Clone size appears in some rows only: once, few, many, or a class for an expanded clone.

TRBV30 . CAWSVTSGNTGELFF
TRBV7-2 . CASSLERGTGMRNSPLHF
TRBV5-1 . CASSLLADTDTQYF
TRBV7-3 . CASSLSPGETQYF
TRBV5-4 . CASSGDRLQETQYF
TRBV30 . CAWTSEGSYEQYF
TRBV28 . CASSSIQGVGYGYTF
TRBV7-2 . CASGQGVHEQYF
TRBV29-1 once CSFPIGQGQETQYF
TRBV19 . CASSTGTGMRNQPQHF
TRBV12-5 . CASGFGGVGEKLFF
TRBV7-6 . CASSHRTGDTGELFF
TRBV29-1 . CSVRRQETQYF
TRBV10-3 . CAISESRNGIGNQPQHF
TRBV29-1 . CSVQIDRADTEAFF
TRBV19 once CASTRDIMNTGELFF
TRBV2 . CASSYRGQSGNTIYF
TRBV28 . CASSLRRTRHETQYF